This T cell receptor beta chain was found in a study of T cells in localized non-small cell lung cancer. Overall study findings and caveats: Appearing in adjacent lung were a median roughly 59 of the top 100 tumor clones. With higher T cell density in blood came longer overall survival. Highest T cell clonality was seen in uninvolved adjacent lung, surpassing that measured in tumor.

V lost 4 bases and J lost 5; bases outside the gene matches: 8. This CDR3 comprises 15 residues. Germline loops: CDR1 SGHVS, CDR2 FQNEAQ. Assay used: immunoSEQ multiplex PCR; TCRdb lists only in-frame clones, some missing. The sample includes under 25,000 clones, roughly nine tenths of them seen just once. A remark on this clone: Its target is not known.

The receptor was derived from a man between 40 and 70 years old with stage II squamous cell lung carcinoma. Here the sequenced sample was PBMCs, taken before any cancer treatment. The chain recombines TRBV7-8 with TRBJ2-7; TRBD1 agrees at 10 bases. CDR3 amino acids: CASSSWETGGDEQYF. CDR3 nucleotides: TGTGCCAGCAGCTCGTGGGAGACAGGGGGCGACGAGCAGTACTTC.